Shown below are 21 T cell receptor beta chains from a single sample sequenced in a study of cytomegalovirus exposure and HLA in healthy donors (dated by TCRdb to 2017 to 2019). The protocol used for the library was the immunoSEQ multiplex PCR assay. The multiplex PCR relied on a mix of 60 forward primers for TCR Vbeta segments and 13 reverse primers for TCR Jbeta segments. TCRdb mirrors the immuneACCESS table, restricted to in-frame sequences. Some clones are absent from its copies; in checked studies, under half trace to an unresolved V gene, and the reason for the others is unknown. In all, the sample holds about 76,000 clones, and around 80% of those were seen once. Of the sample, roughly 12% falls within the top ten clones. Source material: PBMCs. These receptors were taken from a male donor in good health and CMV-seropositive.

V and J are TRBV7-2 and TRBJ2-7; D is possibly TRBD2 (7 bases). Germline CDR1 SGHTA, CDR2 FQGNSA. The CDR3 is 13 amino acids. V lost 7 bases and J 5 bases, leaving 15 bases between the germline ends. The CDR3 DNA is TGTGCCAGCAAATTATCGGGGGGCCACGAGCAGTACTTC. This sequence encodes CASKLSGGHEQYF.

This chain connects TRBV11-1 to TRBJ2-1; 8 bases line up with TRBD1. Germline CDR1 SGHAT, CDR2 FQDESV (reference sequence). V lost 2 bases and J lost 2; bases outside the gene matches: 2. The CDR3 has 15 amino acids. The CDR3 loop reads CASSLPGGPYNEQFF. The CDR3 nucleotides are TGTGCCAGCAGCTTACCAGGGGGCCCCTACAATGAGCAGTTCTTC.

About this clone itself: Different DNA sequences within this sample yield the same CDR3. V usage is TRBV4-1 and J usage is TRBJ2-7; weak D call: TRBD1 (5 bases). The V and J ends lost 0 bases and 4 bases respectively, with 7 bases between them. Germline-derived CDR1 and CDR2 are MGHRA and YSYEKL. The CDR3 length is 13 residues. The CDR3 nucleotides read TGCGCCAGCAGCCAAGATCAGGGTTACGAGCAGTACTTC. This gives the protein CASSQDQGYEQYF.

The chain links TRBV5-4 to TRBJ1-4; 7 nucleotides match TRBD1. The CDR3 has 15 residues. Per germline, CDR1 SGHNT and CDR2 YYREEE (reference sequence). Trimming cost V 3 bases and J 12 bases; bases outside gene matches: 14. This CDR3 is CASSSGQSVAGELFF. The CDR3, as DNA: TGTGCCAGCAGCTCGGGACAGTCAGTCGCCGGGGAACTGTTTTTT.

J is TRBJ1-5 and V is TRBV5-8; unclear D gene. Trimming pared 2 bases from V and 1 base from J, leaving 13 bases between. CDR1 is SGHTS, CDR2 YDEGEE, per germline. The length of the CDR3 is 16 residues. The CDR3 DNA reads TGTGCCAGCAGCTTCCAAGACCGGGGAAGCAATCAGCCCCAGCATTTT. Protein: CASSFQDRGSNQPQHF.

The table lists this clone with a few counts. The CDR3 spells CSARIIGEQFF. The CDR3 nucleotides are TGCAGTGCTCGAATCATCGGTGAGCAGTTCTTC. This rearrangement joins TRBV20-1 to TRBJ2-1, with D uncertain. V was clipped by 5 bases and J by 9 bases, with 11 bases between them. The germline V gene encodes CDR1 DFQATT and CDR2 SNEGSKA (reference sequence). This CDR3 spans 11 amino acids.

The V gene is TRBV5-1, the J gene TRBJ2-5; weak D call: TRBD2 (6 bases). This CDR3 has 15 residues. The V and J ends lost 0 bases and 2 bases respectively, with 11 bases between them. Germline CDR1 reads SGHRS; CDR2 reads YFSETQ. The CDR3 reads CASSLVPGTQETQYF. Here the CDR3 DNA reads TGCGCCAGCAGCTTGGTACCCGGGACTCAAGAGACCCAGTACTTC.

The rearrangement uses TRBV30 and TRBJ1-2; D is uncertain. Per germline, CDR1 GTSNPN and CDR2 SVGIG (reference sequence). The V and J ends lost 1 base and 2 bases respectively, with 11 bases between them. The CDR3 consists of 14 residues. CDR3 nucleotides: TGTGCCTGGAGTGAATGGACGGGGAACTATGGCTACACCTTC. Its protein is CAWSEWTGNYGYTF.

This clone was counted once. The chain has TRBV7-9 and TRBJ1-2, with 8 bases matching TRBD1. The CDR3 totals 13 residues. V lost 8 bases to trimming and J lost 3 bases; unmatched junction nucleotides: 5. The germline gives CDR1 SEHNR, CDR2 FQNEAQ (reference sequence). CDR3: CASQQGGYYGYTF. The CDR3 DNA reads TGTGCCAGCCAACAGGGGGGTTACTATGGCTACACCTTC.

The rearrangement joins TRBV5-6 to TRBJ2-7; 7 bases align to TRBD2. CDR3 length: 15 residues. CDR1 and CDR2 (germline): SGHDT, YYEEEE. V trimming: 1 base; J trimming: 4 bases; junction bases outside the gene matches: 8. Here the CDR3 DNA reads TGTGCCAGCAGCTTGTGGGGGGAGGGTTTGTACGAGCAGTACTTC. This sequence encodes CASSLWGEGLYEQYF.

The gene calls are TRBV6-4 and TRBJ2-1; D not certain. Trimming left V 3 bases short and J 0 bases short, with 9 bases between. Germline CDR1 reads MRHNA; CDR2 reads SNTAGT. The CDR3 consists of 15 residues. For the CDR3, the DNA is TGTGCCAGCAGTGAGTCCCCTACCTCCTACAATGAGCAGTTCTTC. Translated, it gives CASSESPTSYNEQFF.

This chain links TRBV5-7 with TRBJ2-7; perhaps TRBD1 as D (5 bases). TRBV5-7 is treated as an ORF (open reading frame) with a function not yet certain. CDR3 length: 15 amino acids. V lost 2 bases and J lost 5, with 17 bases in between. Written as DNA, the CDR3 is TGTGCCAGCAGCTTCCCCTGGGGCCCTTTCAACGAGCAGTACTTC. Protein: CASSFPWGPFNEQYF.

This chain joins TRBV14 and TRBJ2-1, with D possibly TRBD2 on 6 matching bases. This CDR3 is built from 14 residues. Trimming removed 4 bases at V and 6 bases at J, with 13 bases between. Per germline, CDR1 SGHDN and CDR2 FVKESK. CDR3 region: CASSPRLVTNEQFF. For the CDR3, the DNA is TGTGCCAGCAGCCCCAGACTAGTCACCAATGAGCAGTTCTTC.

This chain uses TRBV27 with TRBJ1-1, with TRBD1 identical over 10 bases. The J segment lost 4 bases and the V segment lost 2 bases, leaving 4 bases of the junction unmatched. The CDR3 is made up of 15 amino acids. The germline CDR1 and CDR2 sequences are MNHEY and SMNVEV (reference sequence). The CDR3 DNA reads TGTGCCAGCAGTTTACCGGGACAGGGGATCACTGAAGCTTTCTTT. This gives the protein CASSLPGQGITEAFF.

V gene TRBV28 combines with J gene TRBJ1-5, with 9 bases aligning to TRBD1. The ends lost 5 bases at V and 7 bases at J; junction bases unmatched: 12. Germline CDR1 MDHEN, CDR2 SYDVKM. The CDR3 covers 16 residues. The CDR3 region has the DNA TGTGCCAGCAGTGGGACAGGGAAGGGCGTGGTACAGCCCCAGCATTTT. This translates into CASSGTGKGVVQPQHF.

The chain employs TRBV7-7 and TRBJ2-7; 11 bases line up with TRBD1. The V gene end was trimmed by 5 bases and the J gene end by 0 bases; junction bases not matched to a gene: 3. Germline CDR1 reads SSHAT; CDR2 reads FNYEAQ (reference sequence). CDR3 size: 15 residues. The CDR3 DNA reads TGTGCCAGCAGCATTGGGACAGGGGGCTCCTACGAGCAGTACTTC. Translated, it gives CASSIGTGGSYEQYF.

This chain links TRBV5-6 with TRBJ2-5, with a possible D match to TRBD2 (5 bases). This CDR3 is 15 amino acids long. Deletions cut 5 bases from V and 5 bases from J, with 19 bases between. CDR1 and CDR2 from the germline V gene are SGHDT and YYEEEE. CDR3 sequence: CASSSPDWLRETQYF. The CDR3 DNA follows: TGTGCCAGCAGTTCACCGGACTGGCTCCGGGAGACCCAGTACTTC.

V is TRBV5-1 and J is TRBJ2-7, with D maybe TRBD2 (5 bases). The CDR3 runs to 14 residues. V lost 0 bases, J lost 2 bases, and 9 bases lay in between. Germline-derived CDR1 and CDR2 are SGHRS and YFSETQ. The CDR3: CASSLAGSTYEQYF. In DNA, the CDR3 is TGCGCCAGCAGCTTGGCGGGATCCACCTACGAGCAGTACTTC. The variable domain in full, with the rest retrieved from reference TRBV5-1 and TRBJ2-7, is KAGVTQTPRYLIKTRGQQVTLSCSPISGHRSVSWYQQTPGQGLQFLFEYFSETQRNKGNFPGRFSGRQFSNSRSEMNVSTLELGDSALYLCASSLAGSTYEQYFGPGTRLTVT.

CDR3 nucleotide sequence: TGTGCCAGCTCACCACCGGGCGGTCTAGCGGGGAACAATGAGCAGTTCTTC. This translates into CASSPPGGLAGNNEQFF. The rearrangement links TRBV18 to TRBJ2-1; 9 nucleotides align to TRBD2. The CDR3 has 17 amino acids. Per the germline V gene, CDR1 is KGHSH and CDR2 is LQKENI. Germline trimming cut 0 bases from V and 5 bases from J; bases unmatched to any gene: 8.

The V call is TRBV30, the J call TRBJ1-5; possibly TRBD1 for D (6 bases). In germline, CDR1 is GTSNPN, CDR2 SVGIG (reference sequence). Trimming stripped 0 bases from V and 1 base from J, with 10 bases between. The CDR3 extends over 15 amino acids. This chain's CDR3 is CAWSVRGLSNQPQHF. CDR3 nucleotide sequence: TGTGCCTGGAGTGTAAGGGGGTTGAGCAATCAGCCCCAGCATTTT.

This clone was counted a few times. This sequence joins TRBV5-1 and TRBJ1-2, with a weak D call TRBD1 (5 bases). CDR1 SGHRS and CDR2 YFSETQ come from the germline V gene. Trimming left V 4 bases short and J 1 base short, with 11 bases between. This CDR3 comprises 14 residues. The CDR3 region is CASSAGRSNYGYTF. The CDR3 bases are TGCGCCAGCAGCGCGGGACGGAGTAACTATGGCTACACCTTC.